This T cell receptor beta chain came from a study of blood T cell repertoires in COVID-19. Germline V lookup: CDR1 LGHDT, CDR2 YNNKEL (reference sequence). CDR3 length: 12 amino acids. With 4 bases clipped from V and 13 bases from J, the junction kept 2 bases outside the gene matches. Allocation to cohorts depended on clinical history reported by the participants. Profiled with immunoSEQ multiplex PCR; TCRdb holds only in-frame clones, not every one. The data hold 230,000 or so clones, with 70% to 90% observed a single time. The specimen sequenced was PBMCs or T cells enriched from blood (not recorded which). The TCR comes from a middle-aged woman with acute COVID-19. The chain recombines TRBV3-1 (or the pseudogene TRBV3-2) with TRBJ1-6; 9 nucleotides align to TRBD1. The CDR3 DNA follows: TGTGCCAGCAGCCCCGGACAGGGGCCCCTCCACTTT. Amino acids: CASSPGQGPLHF.